This T cell receptor (beta chain) derives from a study of cytomegalovirus exposure and HLA in healthy donors. Findings and limits, study-wide: A list of 164 TCR beta chains associated with cytomegalovirus was given. In an earlier analysis, in roughly 600 donors, most V segments appeared productive either ~90% or ~30% of the time.

Germline loops: CDR1 SGHAT, CDR2 FQDESV (reference sequence). This CDR3 has 15 residues. V shed 5 bases and J shed 4 bases, with 15 bases lying between them. This PCR relied on a set of 60 Vbeta primers and 13 Jbeta primers. Authors' methods: An analysis performed later counted around 80 million unique TCR beta chains (roughly 11 million of them shared). Profiling relied on immunoSEQ multiplex PCR, and the TCRdb table lists in-frame clones only, not all of them. The DNA was the basis for D and trimming; V, J and clone size are from that table. Counted here are roughly 77,000 clones, around 10% occurring once; the ten biggest clones make up about 25%. In the case of this clone: What it binds is unknown.

This receptor was obtained from a man aged 55 to 70 in good health and CMV-seropositive. Specimen: PBMCs. The gene calls are TRBV11-1 and TRBJ2-1, with a weak D call TRBD1 (6 bases). CDR3 region: CASSAGQKLYNEQFF. CDR3 DNA sequence: TGTGCCAGCAGCGCCGGACAGAAACTGTACAATGAGCAGTTCTTC.